A selection of T cell receptor beta chains follows, all from one sample in a study of T cell responses to AZD1222 COVID-19 vaccine. Generated by immunoSEQ multiplex PCR, the TCRdb table keeps only in-frame clones and is missing some. The sample records approximately 49,000 clones, approximately 79% being singletons. Here the sequenced sample was peripheral blood, taken on day 0 of MenACWY control vaccination. Receptors originate from an adult in good health. The CDR3 runs from the conserved cysteine through the conserved F or W. The order of the fields is CDR3 DNA, CDR3 protein, CDR3 length, clone size, V gene, J gene, D gene. D genes are given only for firm matches. Not every row has a clone size; where given, it reads once, few, many or a size class.

DNA: TGTGCCAGCAGCCCCGACAGTTTTTTCAACTATGGCTACACCTTC; CDR3: CASSPDSFFNYGYTF; length: 15; size: NA; V: TRBV3-1/TRBV3-2; J: TRBJ1-2; D: NA
DNA: TGTGCCAGTAGTATAGATGCATTCGGGCCCCAGCATTTT; CDR3: CASSIDAFGPQHF; length: 13; size: NA; V: TRBV19; J: TRBJ1-5; D: NA
DNA: TGTGCCATCAGTGAGGGGGACAGGGGTAATTTACCCCTCCACTTT; CDR3: CAISEGDRGNLPLHF; length: 15; size: NA; V: TRBV10-3; J: TRBJ1-6; D: TRBD1
DNA: TGTGCCAGCAGTTACCGGGGGGGTTTTGGCTACACCTTC; CDR3: CASSYRGGFGYTF; length: 13; size: NA; V: TRBV6-2/TRBV6-3; J: TRBJ1-2; D: NA
DNA: TGCGCCAGCAGCTTGCTAGGATTGGATACGCAGTATTTT; CDR3: CASSLLGLDTQYF; length: 13; size: NA; V: TRBV5-1; J: TRBJ2-3; D: NA
DNA: TGTGCCACTGGATTCAACTCCTACAATGAGCAGTTCTTC; CDR3: CATGFNSYNEQFF; length: 13; size: NA; V: TRBV5-4; J: TRBJ2-1; D: NA
DNA: TGTGCCAGCAGCCAGCCGGGGGCGAGGGGCTACACCTTC; CDR3: CASSQPGARGYTF; length: 13; size: once; V: TRBV3-1/TRBV3-2; J: TRBJ1-2; D: NA
DNA: TGTGCCAGTAGTAGTACTAGCGGGAGTTCTGAGCAGTTCTTC; CDR3: CASSSTSGSSEQFF; length: 14; size: NA; V: TRBV19; J: TRBJ2-1; D: TRBD2
DNA: TGTGCCAGCACCCCTGTGGAAGGACTCAATGGCTACACCTTC; CDR3: CASTPVEGLNGYTF; length: 14; size: NA; V: TRBV5-6; J: TRBJ1-2; D: NA
DNA: TGTGCCAGCAGCCCCCTCCAGGGAGTGAACACTGAAGCTTTCTTT; CDR3: CASSPLQGVNTEAFF; length: 15; size: NA; V: TRBV5-4; J: TRBJ1-1; D: NA
DNA: TGCGCCAGCAGCGGCGGACAGGGAGGGCCCCTCCACTTT; CDR3: CASSGGQGGPLHF; length: 13; size: few; V: TRBV5-1; J: TRBJ1-6; D: TRBD1
DNA: TGTGCCAGCAGCGTAGAACCTATGGGCAGGGTCATGGGTGAGCAGTTCTTC; CDR3: CASSVEPMGRVMGEQFF; length: 17; size: NA; V: TRBV9; J: TRBJ2-1; D: NA
DNA: TGTGCCAGCAGCTTGGCCGGAGGCGGTAGCAATCAGCCCCAGCATTTT; CDR3: CASSLAGGGSNQPQHF; length: 16; size: few; V: TRBV5-6; J: TRBJ1-5; D: NA
DNA: TGTGCCAGTAGACAGGGGACATCGAACACCGGGGAGCTGTTTTTT; CDR3: CASRQGTSNTGELFF; length: 15; size: NA; V: TRBV19; J: TRBJ2-2; D: TRBD1
DNA: TGTGCCAGCAGCCCCGCGGCGGGACAGCATCAGCCCCAGCATTTT; CDR3: CASSPAAGQHQPQHF; length: 15; size: NA; V: TRBV3-1/TRBV3-2; J: TRBJ1-5; D: TRBD1
DNA: TGTGCCAGCAGTATCCTAGCGTCGAGCACAGATACGCAGTATTTT; CDR3: CASSILASSTDTQYF; length: 15; size: NA; V: TRBV6-5; J: TRBJ2-3; D: NA
DNA: TGTGCCAGCAGCTTATCGTCGGGCACTGAAGCTTTCTTT; CDR3: CASSLSSGTEAFF; length: 13; size: NA; V: TRBV7-9; J: TRBJ1-1; D: NA
DNA: TGTGCCAGCAGGAATTGGGACAGGGAAGGCTACACCTTC; CDR3: CASRNWDREGYTF; length: 13; size: NA; V: TRBV27; J: TRBJ1-2; D: TRBD1
DNA: TGTGCCAGCAGCACAATGACAGGGGTGAACACTGAAGCTTTCTTT; CDR3: CASSTMTGVNTEAFF; length: 15; size: NA; V: TRBV11-3; J: TRBJ1-1; D: TRBD1
DNA: TGTGCCAGCAGCCCACAGGGGGCACAGGAGACCCAGTACTTC; CDR3: CASSPQGAQETQYF; length: 14; size: NA; V: TRBV6-5; J: TRBJ2-5; D: TRBD1
DNA: TGTGCCAGCAGCGTATTGCCGGGACTAGCGGGGGGTAGTACTAGCACAGATACGCAGTATTTT; CDR3: CASSVLPGLAGGSTSTDTQYF; length: 21; size: NA; V: TRBV9; J: TRBJ2-3; D: TRBD2
DNA: TGTGCCTGGAGTACAGGGGTTATTGGAAACACCATATATTTT; CDR3: CAWSTGVIGNTIYF; length: 14; size: NA; V: TRBV30; J: TRBJ1-3; D: TRBD1
DNA: TGTGCCAGCAGCTCGGAAGGCTCTAGCACAGATACGCAGTATTTT; CDR3: CASSSEGSSTDTQYF; length: 15; size: NA; V: TRBV7-6; J: TRBJ2-3; D: NA
DNA: TGTGCCAGCAGCCGAACTAGCGGGAGAGGTCCCGGCAATGAGCAGTTCTTC; CDR3: CASSRTSGRGPGNEQFF; length: 17; size: NA; V: TRBV28; J: TRBJ2-1; D: TRBD2
DNA: TGTGCCAGCAGTCGGGGGGGACGGTTAGGCTACACCTTC; CDR3: CASSRGGRLGYTF; length: 13; size: NA; V: TRBV28; J: TRBJ1-2; D: NA
DNA: TGTGCCAGCAGTTCAATGAACACCGGGGAGCTGTTTTTT; CDR3: CASSSMNTGELFF; length: 13; size: NA; V: TRBV12-3/TRBV12-4; J: TRBJ2-2; D: NA
DNA: TGTGCCAGCAGCATCAATGAGCAGTTCTTC; CDR3: CASSINEQFF; length: 10; size: NA; V: TRBV7-8; J: TRBJ2-1; D: NA
DNA: TGCGCCAGCAGTGGACTAGCGGGGGGCAACACCGGGGAGCTGTTTTTT; CDR3: CASSGLAGGNTGELFF; length: 16; size: NA; V: TRBV10-1; J: TRBJ2-2; D: TRBD2
DNA: TGTGCCAGCAGCTTCTCGGGTGATTTCGCTGAAGCTTTCTTT; CDR3: CASSFSGDFAEAFF; length: 14; size: NA; V: TRBV3-1/TRBV3-2; J: TRBJ1-1; D: NA
DNA: TGTGCCACCCTGGAGCTACCGGCCGGAAACACCATATATTTT; CDR3: CATLELPAGNTIYF; length: 14; size: NA; V: TRBV10-3; J: TRBJ1-3; D: NA
DNA: TGTGCCACCAGTGACCCCGATGACACTCCCTTCGGTAGCAATCAGCCCCAGCATTTT; CDR3: CATSDPDDTPFGSNQPQHF; length: 19; size: NA; V: TRBV24-1; J: TRBJ1-5; D: NA
DNA: TGTGCCAGCAGAGTACAGGGGGCCCCCGGGGAGCTGTTTTTT; CDR3: CASRVQGAPGELFF; length: 14; size: once; V: TRBV2; J: TRBJ2-2; D: TRBD1
DNA: TGTGCCAGTACCTATTACCCTAACTATGGCTACACCTTC; CDR3: CASTYYPNYGYTF; length: 13; size: NA; V: TRBV19; J: TRBJ1-2; D: NA
DNA: TGTGCCAGCAGCCCAGGCGAGAACACTGAAGCTTTCTTT; CDR3: CASSPGENTEAFF; length: 13; size: NA; V: TRBV3-1/TRBV3-2; J: TRBJ1-1; D: NA
DNA: TGTGCCTGGAGTAAGGGGATCCTAAGCAATCAGCCCCAGCATTTT; CDR3: CAWSKGILSNQPQHF; length: 15; size: NA; V: TRBV30; J: TRBJ1-5; D: NA